These T cell receptor beta chains were read from a single sample in a study of blood T cell repertoires in COVID-19. Method: immunoSEQ multiplex PCR; TCRdb's copy keeps in-frame clones and lacks some. The table records a few hundred thousand clones, about nine tenths of them present only once. Sequenced sample: peripheral blood. These receptors came from a woman aged 25 to 45 with COVID-19, enrolled during active disease. CDR3s include the opening cysteine and the closing phenylalanine or tryptophan. D genes are given only for firm matches. Clone size, where shown, is once, few, many, or a class for clones that have expanded.

j_call v_call d_call clone_size cdr3_nt cdr3_aa
TRBJ2-1 TRBV19 TRBD2 - TGTGCCAGTAGTAGGGGCGGGGGCAATGAGCAGTTCTTC CASSRGGGNEQFF
TRBJ1-1 TRBV2 TRBD1 - TGTGCCAGCAGTTTACAGGGGCCGAGCGCTGAAGCTTTCTTT CASSLQGPSAEAFF
TRBJ2-7 TRBV12-2 - - TGTGCAAGTCGCTTACCAGGGGGCTTTTCCGAGCAGTACTTC CASRLPGGFSEQYF
TRBJ2-3 TRBV20-1 - - TGCAGTGCGGTTGGAGTAGATACGCAGTATTTT CSAVGVDTQYF
TRBJ1-2 TRBV6-5 TRBD1 - TGTGCCAGCACCGACAGGGCCCAAGGCTACACCTTC CASTDRAQGYTF
TRBJ1-1 TRBV3-1/TRBV3-2 - - TGTGCCAGCAGCCAAGTGGTCGGCACTGAAGCTTTCTTT CASSQVVGTEAFF
TRBJ2-2 TRBV7-2 - - TGTGCCAGCAGCTTCCCTAGACGCGGGTTTTACACCGGGGAGCTGTTTTTT CASSFPRRGFYTGELFF
TRBJ2-3 TRBV11-2 - once TGTGCCAGCAGCTTACTTCGGGGGGCGACCACAGATACGCAGTATTTT CASSLLRGATTDTQYF
TRBJ1-1 TRBV5-1 - few TGCGCCAGCAGCTTCGAACAGCTGAACACTGAAGCTTTCTTT CASSFEQLNTEAFF
TRBJ2-7 TRBV2 - - TGTGCCAGCGTTGAGGACTCCTACGAGCAGTACTTC CASVEDSYEQYF
TRBJ2-2 TRBV7-2 - - TGTGCCAGCAGGGAGGTCTACGAGGCCGGGGAGCTGTTTTTT CASREVYEAGELFF
TRBJ1-1 TRBV6-6 TRBD1 - TGTGCCAGCAGCCGACAGGGGATGAACACTGAAGCTTTCTTT CASSRQGMNTEAFF
TRBJ1-2 TRBV6-7 - - TGTGCCAGCCCCGTGCGTGGCTACACCTTC CASPVRGYTF
TRBJ1-1 TRBV28 - - TGTGCCAGCAGTATCTCGGGGGGGAACACTGAAGCTTTCTTT CASSISGGNTEAFF
TRBJ2-1 TRBV6-2/TRBV6-3 TRBD2 - TGTGCCAGCAGTTCCACGGGAGGGCGGTACAATGAGCAGTTCTTC CASSSTGGRYNEQFF
TRBJ2-4 TRBV10-3 - - TGTGCCATCAGTGAGTCCGGCATTCAGTACTTC CAISESGIQYF
TRBJ2-6 TRBV5-1 TRBD1 - TGCGCCAGCAGCTTAGGGACAGGGTGGTCTGGGGCCAACGTCCTGACTTTC CASSLGTGWSGANVLTF
TRBJ1-5 TRBV6-5 TRBD1 - TGTGCCAGCGGAGACAGGGTGGGTCAGCCCCAGCATTTT CASGDRVGQPQHF
TRBJ2-7 TRBV9 - few TGTGCCAGCAGCGTAGTACAGGGTGGCGAGCAGTACTTC CASSVVQGGEQYF
TRBJ2-5 TRBV11-2 TRBD2 - TGTGCCAGCAGCTTTCAGACTAGCGGACACCAAGAGACCCAGTACTTC CASSFQTSGHQETQYF
TRBJ2-7 TRBV9 - - TGTGCCAGCAGCGTGGCAGGGGAGCGAGGTGGCGAGCAGTACTTC CASSVAGERGGEQYF
TRBJ2-7 TRBV5-1 - - TGCGCCAGCAGCCGGGGGACGATCTACGAGCAGTACTTC CASSRGTIYEQYF
TRBJ2-3 TRBV9 - - TGTGCCAGCAGCGCCAGGGGTGATGGGTCAGATACGCAGTATTTT CASSARGDGSDTQYF
TRBJ2-7 TRBV29-1 - - TGCAGCGTTGAGGGACAACGAGGCAACGAGCAGTACTTC CSVEGQRGNEQYF
TRBJ1-5 TRBV5-6 - - TGTGCCAGCAGCTTGGGTTCGAATCAGCCCCAGCATTTT CASSLGSNQPQHF
TRBJ2-7 TRBV7-3 TRBD2 - TGTGCCAGCAGCCCCACGGGACTAGCGGGATACGAGCAGTACTTC CASSPTGLAGYEQYF